The 28 T cell receptor beta chains in this list originate from one sample, sequenced in a study of T cell responses to AZD1222 COVID-19 vaccine (dated by TCRdb to 2020 to 2022). The receptor library was made with the immunoSEQ multiplex PCR assay. Not all clones reach the TCRdb copy of this immuneACCESS table, which keeps in-frame sequences only. Checked studies attribute under half of the gap to unresolved V genes and leave the rest unexplained. The sample includes fewer than 130,000 clones, with 87% observed a single time. Jointly, the top ten make up under 3% of the sample. The time point label corresponds to: about 28 days (+/-7) after the second vaccine dose. The sequences come from peripheral blood, collected 28 days after the second AZD1222 dose. The receptor set was obtained from an adult who received the AZD1222 COVID-19 vaccine.

The V and J genes are TRBV5-5 and TRBJ2-7; D perhaps matches TRBD1 (6 bases). The CDR3 extends over 13 amino acids. V dropped 6 bases and J dropped 4 bases, with 14 bases sitting between them. Germline V lookup: CDR1 SGHKS, CDR2 YYEKEE (reference sequence). DNA for the CDR3: TGTGCCAGCAACCCAGGGGCGAGTTACGAGCAGTACTTC. Protein product: CASNPGASYEQYF.

A few counts support this clone. The rearrangement uses TRBV6-4 and TRBJ2-2, with no clear D. Germline CDR1 and CDR2: MRHNA and SNTAGT. V dropped 0 bases and J dropped 3 bases, with 11 bases sitting between them. The CDR3 length is 16 residues. CDR3: CASSDSNSRDTGELFF. The DNA of the CDR3 is TGTGCCAGCAGTGACTCGAACAGCCGAGACACCGGGGAGCTGTTTTTT.

The V and J genes are TRBV19 and TRBJ2-1; 10 bases line up with TRBD2. The CDR3 extends over 15 amino acids. The J segment lost 7 bases and the V segment lost 7 bases, leaving 10 bases of the junction unmatched. Germline V CDR1 and CDR2: LNHDA, SQIVND (reference sequence). CDR3 amino acids: CASTISGTSVNEQFF. CDR3 DNA: TGTGCCAGTACGATATCCGGGACTAGCGTGAATGAGCAGTTCTTC.

The chain combines TRBV2 with TRBJ1-2, with D maybe TRBD1 (6 bases). V lost 9 bases, J lost 0 bases, and 20 bases lay in between. CDR3 length equals 16 residues. The germline CDR1 and CDR2 sequences are SNHLY and FYNNEI. The DNA for the CDR3 is TGTGCCAGGGGGGGCATCGGAACGGAAGCTAACTATGGCTACACCTTC. This gives the protein CARGGIGTEANYGYTF.

The chain joins TRBV20-1 to TRBJ2-3; D unresolved. Germline values: CDR1 DFQATT, CDR2 SNEGSKA (reference sequence). Between the trimmed V and J ends, which lost 6 bases and 4 bases, there was a span of 20 bases. This CDR3 has 15 amino acids. CDR3 protein: CSASTTSARADTQYF. In DNA, the CDR3 is TGCAGTGCAAGTACAACCAGCGCCCGAGCAGATACGCAGTATTTT.

The chain employs TRBV5-1 and TRBJ2-7, with TRBD2 identical over 12 bases. With V trimmed by 2 bases and J by 0 bases, 3 bases remained unmatched. CDR3 size: 16 residues. CDR1 SGHRS and CDR2 YFSETQ come from the germline V gene. The DNA of the CDR3 is TGCGCCAGCAGCTTACCGACTAGCGGGAGCTCCTACGAGCAGTACTTC. Amino acids: CASSLPTSGSSYEQYF.

The J gene is TRBJ1-4, the V gene TRBV6-5; TRBD1 matches at 10 bases. Germline values: CDR1 MNHEY, CDR2 SVGAGI. The CDR3 runs to 14 residues. After removal of 6 bases from V and 8 bases from J, the junction contained 6 bases not matched to a gene. The DNA for the CDR3 is TGTGCCAGCAGAGCCGGGACAGGGGTCGAAAAACTGTTTTTT. Translated: CASRAGTGVEKLFF.

The sample holds a few counts of this clone. J is TRBJ1-1 and V is TRBV5-1; D not resolved. This CDR3 has 15 amino acids. Per germline, CDR1 SGHRS and CDR2 YFSETQ. Trimming left V 4 bases short and J 0 bases short, with 13 bases between. The CDR3 reads CASSPEGEMNTEAFF. CDR3 coding DNA: TGCGCCAGCAGCCCCGAAGGAGAGATGAACACTGAAGCTTTCTTT.

The rearrangement joins TRBV4-1 to TRBJ1-5; D gene unclear. Looked up from germline, CDR1 is MGHRA and CDR2 is YSYEKL. V dropped 4 bases and J dropped 8 bases, with 12 bases sitting between them. This CDR3 comprises 13 residues. CDR3 coding DNA: TGCGCCAGCAGCCGAGCCATCTCCGAGCCCCAGCATTTT. Encoded protein: CASSRAISEPQHF.

This clone was found once. This rearrangement joins TRBV29-1 to TRBJ2-3; 13 bases map to TRBD2. Per the germline V gene, CDR1 is SQVTM and CDR2 is ANQGSEA. The CDR3 spans 15 residues. The V and J ends lost 5 bases and 8 bases, in that order; junction bases with no gene match: 10. The CDR3 loop reads CSVPRLAGGHGTQYF. In DNA, the CDR3 is TGCAGCGTTCCACGACTAGCGGGAGGCCATGGTACGCAGTATTTT.

The chain uses TRBV6-5 and TRBJ2-2; weak D call: TRBD1 (5 bases). Trimming left V 4 bases short and J 8 bases short, with 14 bases between. CDR3 length: 14 residues. Germline CDR1 and CDR2: MNHEY and SVGAGI. DNA of the CDR3: TGTGCCAGCAGTTTACAGGAGCTCGTGGGGGAGCTGTTTTTT. This sequence encodes CASSLQELVGELFF.

The chain uses TRBV19 and TRBJ2-3, with 11 nucleotides matching TRBD2. Germline V lookup: CDR1 LNHDA, CDR2 SQIVND (reference sequence). The V segment lost 6 bases and the J segment 1 base; nucleotides outside the gene matches: 3. There are 15 residues in the CDR3. The CDR3 DNA is TGTGCCAGTAGCGTGGGACTAGCGGGCACAGATACGCAGTATTTT. Its protein is CASSVGLAGTDTQYF.

The chain is built from TRBV27 and TRBJ2-7, with TRBD2 matching over 9 bases. Germline V gene sequence: CDR1 MNHEY, CDR2 SMNVEV (reference sequence). The junction had 5 bases not matched to a gene; V was cut back by 2 bases and J by 3 bases. The CDR3 has 15 residues. CDR3 region: CASSLMAGGFYEQYF. The CDR3 coding sequence is TGTGCCAGCAGTTTAATGGCGGGAGGGTTCTACGAGCAGTACTTC.

This chain joins TRBV28 and TRBJ2-1; possibly TRBD2 for D (5 bases). The CDR3 runs to 11 residues. V lost 7 bases and J lost 7, with 8 bases in between. Germline-derived CDR1 and CDR2 are MDHEN and SYDVKM. The CDR3 sequence is CASIGGNEQFF. The CDR3 DNA reads TGTGCCAGCATTGGAGGAAATGAGCAGTTCTTC.

The chain uses TRBV28 and TRBJ2-7; a possible D gene is TRBD1 (6 bases). The CDR3 has 14 amino acids. Germline CDR1 is MDHEN and CDR2 is SYDVKM. V was shortened by 3 bases and J by 3 bases, with 12 bases between the two germline ends. The CDR3 loop reads CASSFSDRGYEQYF. The CDR3 nucleotides are TGTGCCAGCAGTTTCTCGGACAGAGGCTACGAGCAGTACTTC.

V is TRBV19 and J is TRBJ1-1, with D possibly TRBD1 on 6 matching bases. Trimming removed 3 bases from V and 4 bases from J, with 9 bases in between. This CDR3 region has 13 residues. The germline V gene encodes CDR1 LNHDA and CDR2 SQIVND (reference sequence). CDR3 residues: CASSIRQATEAFF. As DNA, the CDR3 is TGTGCCAGTAGTATCAGACAGGCCACTGAAGCTTTCTTT.

This chain links TRBV5-1 with TRBJ1-3; D gene ambiguous. From germline, CDR1 is SGHRS and CDR2 YFSETQ. V was cut by 3 bases and J by 6 bases, with 10 bases left in between. The CDR3 covers 13 residues. CDR3 protein: CASSSDPENTIYF. CDR3 nucleotide sequence: TGCGCCAGCAGCTCGGACCCGGAAAACACCATATATTTT.

CDR3 region: CASSPGSGNTIYF. Here the CDR3 DNA reads TGTGCCAGCAGTCCGGGCTCTGGAAACACCATATATTTT. The chain is built from TRBV12-3 or TRBV12-4 and TRBJ1-3; D remains unclear. The V and J ends lost 5 bases and 0 bases respectively, with 5 bases between them. The length of the CDR3 is 13 residues.

This chain links TRBV15 with TRBJ2-3; D gene unclear. The CDR3 length is 14 residues. V lost 3 bases and J lost 2, with 9 bases in between. Germline-derived CDR1 and CDR2 are LNHNV and YYDKDF (reference sequence). This chain's CDR3 is CATSSRQLTDTQYF. In DNA, the CDR3 is TGTGCCACCAGCAGCCGGCAGCTCACAGATACGCAGTATTTT. Full variable domain (outside the CDR3, taken from reference TRBV15 and TRBJ2-3): DAMVIQNPRYQVTQFGKPVTLSCSQTLNHNVMYWYQQKSSQAPKLLFHYYDKDFNNEADTPDNFQSRRPNTSFCFLDIRSPGLGDTAMYLCATSSRQLTDTQYFGPGTRLTVL.

J is TRBJ1-1 and V is TRBV19; TRBD1 matches at 7 bases. The germline gives CDR1 LNHDA, CDR2 SQIVND (reference sequence). V lost 7 bases, J lost 4 bases, and 3 bases stayed unmatched. CDR3 length: 12 residues. Here the CDR3 DNA reads TGTGCCAGTACTGCAGGGGGCACTGAAGCTTTCTTT. Translating gives CASTAGGTEAFF.

V and J are TRBV4-3 and TRBJ2-1; TRBD2 matches 10 bases. Germline V gives CDR1 LGHNA, CDR2 YSLEER. CDR3 length equals 16 residues. V dropped 1 base and J dropped 2; count of bases not matched to a gene: 2. Here the CDR3 DNA reads TGCGCCAGCAGCCAAGGAGGACTAGCGGCCTACAATGAGCAGTTCTTC. It specifies CASSQGGLAAYNEQFF.

This chain links TRBV15 with TRBJ2-7, with D maybe TRBD2 (5 bases). There are 15 residues in the CDR3. Trimming cost V 5 bases and J 5 bases, with 19 bases left between them. Per the germline V gene, CDR1 is LNHNV and CDR2 is YYDKDF (reference sequence). CDR3 sequence reads: CATSRGLDSRDEQYF. The CDR3 DNA sequence: TGTGCCACCAGCCGCGGACTTGATTCTAGGGACGAGCAGTACTTC.

The chain employs TRBV7-7 and TRBJ2-5; 7 nucleotides match TRBD2. Germline V gene sequence: CDR1 SSHAT, CDR2 FNYEAQ (reference sequence). V lost 1 base and J lost 4; bases outside the gene matches: 6. The CDR3 runs 15 residues. CDR3 nucleotides: TGTGCCAGCAGCTTAGGGGGAGGGCCTCCAGAGACCCAGTACTTC. Amino acids: CASSLGGGPPETQYF.

V and J are TRBV4-1 and TRBJ1-4; D not certain. The V gene lost 6 bases and the J gene lost 3 bases, with 8 bases spanning the gap. The CDR3 is 13 amino acids. Germline loops: CDR1 MGHRA, CDR2 YSYEKL. CDR3 in DNA: TGCGCCAGCAGTATCATATCTAATGAAAAACTGTTTTTT. It codes for CASSIISNEKLFF.

This clone was counted once. The chain carries TRBV11-3 and TRBJ1-1; possibly TRBD1 for D (6 bases). The V end was cut by 1 base, the J end by 5 bases, with 11 bases between. This CDR3 has 14 residues. Germline V CDR1 and CDR2: SGHNT, YENEEA. CDR3 in DNA: TGTGCCAGCAGCTTAGGGGGGCAGATTACTGAAGCTTTCTTT. Its protein is CASSLGGQITEAFF.

This clone came up a few times. The rearrangement links TRBV6-1 to TRBJ1-1, with D possibly being TRBD1 (5 bases). V was cut by 1 base and J by 3 bases, with 12 bases left in between. Germline CDR1 and CDR2: MNHNS and SASEGT. The CDR3 has 15 amino acids. The CDR3 region has the DNA TGTGCCAGCAGTGAAGACGGCAGGGAGGACACTGAAGCTTTCTTT. Translated: CASSEDGREDTEAFF.

For this clone: This sample includes further DNA sequences coding for the same CDR3. CDR3 amino acids: CASSVDGRSTDTQYF. The DNA of the CDR3 is TGTGCCAGCAGCGTAGACGGGAGAAGCACAGATACGCAGTATTTT. This chain uses TRBV9 with TRBJ2-3, with D possibly TRBD2 on 6 matching bases. The CDR3 extends over 15 amino acids. Germline CDR1 reads SGDLS; CDR2 reads YYNGEE. V was shortened by 0 bases and J by 0 bases, with 8 bases between the two germline ends. The variable domain in full, with the rest retrieved from reference TRBV9 and TRBJ2-3, is DSGVTQTPKHLITATGQRVTLRCSPRSGDLSVYWYQQSLDQGLQFLIQYYNGEERAKGNILERFSAQQFPDLHSELNLSSLELGDSALYFCASSVDGRSTDTQYFGPGTRLTVL.

The gene calls are TRBV4-3 and TRBJ1-5; D is uncertain. Germline V gene data show CDR1 as LGHNA and CDR2 as YSLEER. The CDR3 length is 13 residues. V was shortened by 1 base and J by 0 bases, with 1 base between the two germline ends. The CDR3, as DNA: TGCGCCAGCAGCCAAGCTAGCAATCAGCCCCAGCATTTT. As protein: CASSQASNQPQHF.